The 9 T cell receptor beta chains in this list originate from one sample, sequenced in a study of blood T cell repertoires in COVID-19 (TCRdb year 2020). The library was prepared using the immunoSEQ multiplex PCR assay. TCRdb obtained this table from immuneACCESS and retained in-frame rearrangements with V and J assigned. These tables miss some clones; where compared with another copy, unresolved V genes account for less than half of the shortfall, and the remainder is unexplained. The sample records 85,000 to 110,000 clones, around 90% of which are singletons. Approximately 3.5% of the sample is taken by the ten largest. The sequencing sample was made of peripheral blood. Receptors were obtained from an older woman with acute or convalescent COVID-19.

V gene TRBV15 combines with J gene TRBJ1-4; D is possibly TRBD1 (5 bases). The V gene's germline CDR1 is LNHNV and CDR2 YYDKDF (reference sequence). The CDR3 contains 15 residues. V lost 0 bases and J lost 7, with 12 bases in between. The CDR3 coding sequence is TGTGCCACCAGCAGAGACGCAGGAAGGGGTGAAAAACTGTTTTTT. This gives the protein CATSRDAGRGEKLFF.

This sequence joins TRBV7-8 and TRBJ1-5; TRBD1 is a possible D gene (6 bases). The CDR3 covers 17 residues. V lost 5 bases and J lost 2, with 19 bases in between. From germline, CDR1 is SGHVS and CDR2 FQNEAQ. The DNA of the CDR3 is TGTGCCAGCAGCATCGGACAGACCCCAATGGGCAATCAGCCCCAGCATTTT. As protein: CASSIGQTPMGNQPQHF.

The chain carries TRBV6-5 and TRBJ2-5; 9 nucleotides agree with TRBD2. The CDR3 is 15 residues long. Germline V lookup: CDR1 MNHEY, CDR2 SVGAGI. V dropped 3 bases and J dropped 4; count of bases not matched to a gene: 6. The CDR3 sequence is CASSYSGSGGETQYF. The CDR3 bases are TGTGCCAGCAGTTATAGCGGGAGCGGTGGAGAGACCCAGTACTTC.

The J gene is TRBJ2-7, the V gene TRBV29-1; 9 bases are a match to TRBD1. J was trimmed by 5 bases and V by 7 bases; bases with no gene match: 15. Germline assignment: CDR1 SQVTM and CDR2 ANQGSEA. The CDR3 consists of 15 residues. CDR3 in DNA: TGCAGCGCTAGGACAGGGGAAGTTCTTTTGGACGAGCAGTACTTC. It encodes CSARTGEVLLDEQYF.

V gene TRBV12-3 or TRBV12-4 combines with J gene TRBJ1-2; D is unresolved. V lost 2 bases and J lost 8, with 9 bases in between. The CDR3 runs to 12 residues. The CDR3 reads CASSLSGLGYTF. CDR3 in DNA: TGTGCCAGCAGTTTAAGCGGGTTGGGCTACACCTTC.

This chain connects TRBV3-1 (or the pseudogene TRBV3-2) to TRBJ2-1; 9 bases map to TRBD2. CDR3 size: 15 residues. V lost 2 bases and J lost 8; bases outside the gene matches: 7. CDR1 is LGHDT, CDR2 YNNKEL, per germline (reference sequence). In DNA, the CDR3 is TGTGCCAGCAGCCAATCTAGCGGGAATTACGATGAGCAGTTCTTC. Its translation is CASSQSSGNYDEQFF.

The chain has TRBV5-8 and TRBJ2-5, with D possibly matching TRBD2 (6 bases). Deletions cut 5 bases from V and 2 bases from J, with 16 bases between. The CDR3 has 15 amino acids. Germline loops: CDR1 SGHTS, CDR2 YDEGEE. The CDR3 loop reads CASRNPPGAQETQYF. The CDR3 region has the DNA TGTGCCAGCAGAAATCCGCCGGGAGCTCAAGAGACCCAGTACTTC.

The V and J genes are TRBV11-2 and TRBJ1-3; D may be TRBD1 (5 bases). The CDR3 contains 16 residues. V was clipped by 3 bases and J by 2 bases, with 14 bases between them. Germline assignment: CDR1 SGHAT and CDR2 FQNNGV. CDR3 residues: CASSLGQGSAGNTIYF. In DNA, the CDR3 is TGTGCCAGCAGCTTGGGGCAGGGTTCGGCTGGAAACACCATATATTTT.

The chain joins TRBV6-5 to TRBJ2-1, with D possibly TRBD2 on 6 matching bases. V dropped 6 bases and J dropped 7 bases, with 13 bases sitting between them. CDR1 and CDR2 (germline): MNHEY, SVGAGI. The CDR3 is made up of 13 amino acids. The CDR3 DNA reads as TGTGCCAGCAGAGGAGGGAGAAGGAATGAGCAGTTCTTC. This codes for CASRGGRRNEQFF.